The clone carrying this T cell receptor beta chain came up many times. The data derive from a study of human T cells and chemical hapten exposure. Time point noted: healthy volunteer bleed at 2 weeks. Total RNA was isolated from unfractionated whole blood. The library tagged each cDNA molecule with unique molecular identifiers. MiXCR was run by TCRdb on the RACE reads, yielding one entry per CDR3 protein. The sample shows some 46,000 distinct CDR3 sequences, approximately 4.7% of them seen only once. The sequenced material came from whole blood. This sequence was found in a female donor in good health. Some clones in this sample may be carry-over from other donors' samples.

The CDR3 here is CASSPKVDTEAFF. Here the CDR3 DNA reads TGTGCCAGCTCACCTAAGGTTGACACTGAAGCTTTCTTT. The J gene is TRBJ1-1, the V gene TRBV18; no clear D. Germline V gene sequence: CDR1 KGHSH, CDR2 LQKENI. Trimming took 3 bases from V and 3 from J, leaving 8 bases between them. This CDR3 is 13 amino acids long.